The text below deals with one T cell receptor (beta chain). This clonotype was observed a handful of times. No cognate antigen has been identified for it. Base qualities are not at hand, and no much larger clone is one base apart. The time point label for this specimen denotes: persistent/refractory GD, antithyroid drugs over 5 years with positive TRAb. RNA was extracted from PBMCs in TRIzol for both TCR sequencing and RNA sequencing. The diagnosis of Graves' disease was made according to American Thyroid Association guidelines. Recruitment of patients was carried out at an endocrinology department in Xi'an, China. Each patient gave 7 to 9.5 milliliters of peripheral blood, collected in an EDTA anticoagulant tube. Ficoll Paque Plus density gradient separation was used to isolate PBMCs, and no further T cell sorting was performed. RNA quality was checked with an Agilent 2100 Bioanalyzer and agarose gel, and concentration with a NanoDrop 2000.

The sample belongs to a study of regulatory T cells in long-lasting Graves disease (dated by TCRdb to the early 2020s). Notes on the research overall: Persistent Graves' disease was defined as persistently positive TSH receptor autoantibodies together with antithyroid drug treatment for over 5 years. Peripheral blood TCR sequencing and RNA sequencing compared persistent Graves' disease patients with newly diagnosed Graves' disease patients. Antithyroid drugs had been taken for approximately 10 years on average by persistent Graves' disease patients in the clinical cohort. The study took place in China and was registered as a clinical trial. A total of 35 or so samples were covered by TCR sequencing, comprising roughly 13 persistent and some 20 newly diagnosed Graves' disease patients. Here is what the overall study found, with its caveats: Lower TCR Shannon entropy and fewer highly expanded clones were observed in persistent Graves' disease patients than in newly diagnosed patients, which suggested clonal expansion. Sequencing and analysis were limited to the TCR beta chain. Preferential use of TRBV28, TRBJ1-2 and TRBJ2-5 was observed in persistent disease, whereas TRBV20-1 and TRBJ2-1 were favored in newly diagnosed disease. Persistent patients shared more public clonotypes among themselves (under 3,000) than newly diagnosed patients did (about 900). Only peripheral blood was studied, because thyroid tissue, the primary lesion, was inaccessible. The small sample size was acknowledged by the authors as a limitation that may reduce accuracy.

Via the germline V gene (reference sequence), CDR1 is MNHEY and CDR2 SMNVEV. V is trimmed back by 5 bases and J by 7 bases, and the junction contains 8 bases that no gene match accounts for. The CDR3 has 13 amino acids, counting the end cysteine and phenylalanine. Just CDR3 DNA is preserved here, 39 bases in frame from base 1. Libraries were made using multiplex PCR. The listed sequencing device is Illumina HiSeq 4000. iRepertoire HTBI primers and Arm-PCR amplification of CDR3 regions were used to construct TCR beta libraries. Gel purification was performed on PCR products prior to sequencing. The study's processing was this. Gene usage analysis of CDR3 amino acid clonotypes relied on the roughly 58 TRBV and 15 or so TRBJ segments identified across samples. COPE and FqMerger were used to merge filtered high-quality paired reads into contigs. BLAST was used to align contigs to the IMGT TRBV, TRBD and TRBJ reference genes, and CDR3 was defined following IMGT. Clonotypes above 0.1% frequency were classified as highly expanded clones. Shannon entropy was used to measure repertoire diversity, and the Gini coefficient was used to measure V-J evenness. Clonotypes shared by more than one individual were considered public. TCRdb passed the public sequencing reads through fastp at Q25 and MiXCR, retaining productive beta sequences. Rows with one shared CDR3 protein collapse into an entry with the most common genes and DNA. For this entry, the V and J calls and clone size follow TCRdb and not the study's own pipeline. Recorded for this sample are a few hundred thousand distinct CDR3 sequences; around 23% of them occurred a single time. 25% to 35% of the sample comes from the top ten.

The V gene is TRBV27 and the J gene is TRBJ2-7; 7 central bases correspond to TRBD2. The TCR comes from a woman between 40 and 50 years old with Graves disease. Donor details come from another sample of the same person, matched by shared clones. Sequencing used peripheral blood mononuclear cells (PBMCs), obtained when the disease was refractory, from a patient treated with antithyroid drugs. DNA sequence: TGTGCCAGCAGTACATCCGCGGGACTAGAGCAGTACTTC. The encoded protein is CASSTSAGLEQYF.